This T cell receptor beta chain derives from a study of chemoradiotherapy in HPV16-positive cancers. Findings and limits, study-wide: Only two HPV16-positive patients supplied the functional HPV-specificity definition. Candidate HPV-specific clones and E7-related TCR motifs grew in tumor during treatment. In HPV16-positive patients, HPV-responsive T-cell expansion tracked better recurrence-free survival.

The assay was immunoSEQ multiplex PCR, and TCRdb's table has in-frame clones only and misses some. Here the sample spans about 590 clones, about 88% being singletons. As regards this clone: Its antigen is still unknown.

The clonotype originates from a human donor with HPV-associated anogenital cancer. The sample was tumor tissue, taken from a patient who underwent chemoradiotherapy.

This CDR3 reads CASSPRDGANTEAFF. As DNA, the CDR3 is TGTGCCAGCAGTCCCCGGGACGGAGCGAACACTGAAGCTTTCTTT. V is TRBV27 and J is TRBJ1-1, with a tentative D call TRBD1 (5 bases). The CDR3 runs 15 residues. V lost 5 bases, J lost 1 base, and 14 bases lay in between. The germline CDR1 and CDR2 sequences are MNHEY and SMNVEV (reference sequence).